This TCR beta chain originates from a study of cytomegalovirus exposure and HLA in healthy donors. As to this clone: Its antigen remains unknown.

Notes on the study in general: Reported results showed that the classifier diagnosed cytomegalovirus status with high specificity and sensitivity. Among CMV-associated TCR beta chains, most appeared HLA-restricted in a later analysis. A further, later analysis showed that HLA-associated TCR beta chains (compared with equally common others) were more clonally expanded.

The PCR had 60 Vbeta and 13 Jbeta primers. Produced via immunoSEQ multiplex PCR; TCRdb's table is partial and in-frame only. Of about 52,000 clones detected, about 50% appear once; the ten largest clones hold 12%. CDR1 is SGHDT and CDR2 is YYEEEE in the germline V gene. V was clipped by 4 bases and J by 4 bases, with 15 bases between them. There are 15 residues in the CDR3. V is TRBV5-6 and J is TRBJ2-1; D may be TRBD2 (5 bases). The sequencing sample was made of PBMCs. This receptor was taken from a human donor in good health. CDR3 protein: CASSLPRTGYNEQFF. Here the CDR3 DNA reads TGTGCCAGCAGCCTACCTCGGACTGGATACAATGAGCAGTTCTTC.